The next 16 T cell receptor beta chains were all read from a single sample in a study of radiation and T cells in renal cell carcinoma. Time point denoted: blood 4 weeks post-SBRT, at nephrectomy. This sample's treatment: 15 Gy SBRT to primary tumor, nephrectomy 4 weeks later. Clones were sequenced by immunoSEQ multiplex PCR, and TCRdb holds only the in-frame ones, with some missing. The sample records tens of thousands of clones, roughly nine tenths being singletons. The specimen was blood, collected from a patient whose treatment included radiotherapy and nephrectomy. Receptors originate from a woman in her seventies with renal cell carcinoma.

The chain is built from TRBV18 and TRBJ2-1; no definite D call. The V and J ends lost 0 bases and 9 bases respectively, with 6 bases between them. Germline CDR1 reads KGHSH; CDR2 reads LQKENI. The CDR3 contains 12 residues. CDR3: CASSPPTGEQFF. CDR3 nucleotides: TGTGCCAGCTCACCACCTACGGGTGAGCAGTTCTTC.

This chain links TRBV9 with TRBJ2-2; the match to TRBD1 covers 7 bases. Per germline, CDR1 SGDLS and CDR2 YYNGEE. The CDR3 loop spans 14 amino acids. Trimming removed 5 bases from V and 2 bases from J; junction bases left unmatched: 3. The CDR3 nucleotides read TGTGCCAGCAGGGGACAGCCTAACACCGGGGAGCTGTTTTTT. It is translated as CASRGQPNTGELFF.

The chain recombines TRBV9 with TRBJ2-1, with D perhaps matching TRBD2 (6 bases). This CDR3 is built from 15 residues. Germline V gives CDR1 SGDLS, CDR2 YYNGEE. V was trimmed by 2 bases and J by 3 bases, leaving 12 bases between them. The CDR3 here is CASSVGGVHYNEQFF. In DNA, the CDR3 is TGTGCCAGCAGCGTCGGCGGGGTTCACTACAATGAGCAGTTCTTC.

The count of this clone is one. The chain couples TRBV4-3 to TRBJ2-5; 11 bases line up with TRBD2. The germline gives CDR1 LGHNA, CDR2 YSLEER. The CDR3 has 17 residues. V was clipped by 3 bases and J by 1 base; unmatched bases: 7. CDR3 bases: TGCGCCAGCAGCCAGGGAATGGGACTAGCGGCCCAAGAGACCCAGTACTTC. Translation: CASSQGMGLAAQETQYF.

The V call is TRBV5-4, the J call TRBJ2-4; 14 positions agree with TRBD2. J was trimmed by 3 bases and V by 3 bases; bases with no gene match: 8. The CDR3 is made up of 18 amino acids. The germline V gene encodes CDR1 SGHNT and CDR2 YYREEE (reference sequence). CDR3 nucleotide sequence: TGTGCCAGCAGCTCACCGGGACTAGCGGGGGAGGTCAAAAACATTCAGTACTTC. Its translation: CASSSPGLAGEVKNIQYF. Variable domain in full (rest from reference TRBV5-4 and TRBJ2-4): ETGVTQSPTHLIKTRGQQVTLRCSSQSGHNTVSWYQQALGQGPQFIFQYYREEENGRGNFPPRFSGLQFPNYSSELNVNALELDDSALYLCASSSPGLAGEVKNIQYFGAGTRLSVL.

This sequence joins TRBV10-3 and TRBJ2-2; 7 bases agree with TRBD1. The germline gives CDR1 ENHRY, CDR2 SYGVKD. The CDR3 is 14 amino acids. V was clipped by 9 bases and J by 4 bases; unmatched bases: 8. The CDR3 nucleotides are TGTGCCATTAGACAGGGTATGGGCACCGGGGAGCTGTTTTTT. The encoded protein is CAIRQGMGTGELFF.

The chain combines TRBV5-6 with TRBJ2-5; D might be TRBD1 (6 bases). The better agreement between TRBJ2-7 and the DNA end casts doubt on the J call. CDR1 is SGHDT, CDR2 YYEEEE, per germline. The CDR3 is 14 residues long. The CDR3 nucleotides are TGTGCCAGCAGCATCGCAGGGGTGTCCTACGAGCAGTACTTC. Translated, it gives CASSIAGVSYEQYF.

The CDR3 spells CASSLTQRSSYNSPLHF. CDR3 DNA sequence: TGTGCCAGCAGCTTAACCCAAAGAAGCTCCTATAATTCACCCCTCCACTTT. This chain connects TRBV11-3 to TRBJ1-6; D uncertain. Deletions cut 2 bases from V and 0 bases from J, with 11 bases between. Germline CDR1 reads SGHNT; CDR2 reads YENEEA. The CDR3 has 17 residues.

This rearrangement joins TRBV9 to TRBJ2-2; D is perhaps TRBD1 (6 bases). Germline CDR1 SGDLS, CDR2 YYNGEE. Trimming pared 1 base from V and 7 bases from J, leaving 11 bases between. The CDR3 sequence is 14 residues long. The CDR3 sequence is CASSVSRGIGELFF. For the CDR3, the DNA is TGTGCCAGCAGCGTAAGCAGGGGTATCGGGGAGCTGTTTTTT.

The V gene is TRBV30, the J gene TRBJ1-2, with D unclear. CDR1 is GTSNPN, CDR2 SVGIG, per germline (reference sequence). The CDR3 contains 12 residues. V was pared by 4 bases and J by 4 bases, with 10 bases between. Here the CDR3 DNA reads TGTGCCTGGACAGTACCGGGCTATGGCTACACCTTC. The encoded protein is CAWTVPGYGYTF.

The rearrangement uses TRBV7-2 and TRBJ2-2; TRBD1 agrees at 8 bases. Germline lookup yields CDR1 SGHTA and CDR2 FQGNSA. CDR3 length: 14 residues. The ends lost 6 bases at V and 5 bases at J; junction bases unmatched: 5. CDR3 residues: CASRKTGGTGELFF. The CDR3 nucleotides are TGTGCCAGCAGAAAAACAGGGGGAACCGGGGAGCTGTTTTTT.

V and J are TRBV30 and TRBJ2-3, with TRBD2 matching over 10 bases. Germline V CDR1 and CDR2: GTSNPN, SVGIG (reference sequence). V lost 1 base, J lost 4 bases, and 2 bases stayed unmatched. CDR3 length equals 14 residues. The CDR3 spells CAWSGAGGPDTQYF. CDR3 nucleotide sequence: TGTGCCTGGAGTGGAGCGGGGGGGCCAGATACGCAGTATTTT.

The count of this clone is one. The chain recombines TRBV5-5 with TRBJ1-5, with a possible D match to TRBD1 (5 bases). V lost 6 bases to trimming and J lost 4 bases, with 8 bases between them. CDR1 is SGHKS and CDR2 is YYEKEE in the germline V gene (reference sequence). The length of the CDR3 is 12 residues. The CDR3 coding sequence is TGTGCCAGCAACGCAGGGAATCAGCCCCAGCATTTT. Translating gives CASNAGNQPQHF. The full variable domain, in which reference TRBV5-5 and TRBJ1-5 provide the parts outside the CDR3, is DAGVTQSPTHLIKTRGQQVTLRCSPISGHKSVSWYQQVLGQGPQFIFQYYEKEERGRGNFPDRFSARQFPNYSSELNVNALLLGDSALYLCASNAGNQPQHFGDGTRLSIL.

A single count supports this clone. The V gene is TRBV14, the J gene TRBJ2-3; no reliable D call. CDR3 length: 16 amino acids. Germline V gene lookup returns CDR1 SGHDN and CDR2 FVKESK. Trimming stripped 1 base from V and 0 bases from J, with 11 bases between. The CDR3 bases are TGTGCCAGCAGCCAAGGACTTACCCCTAGCACAGATACGCAGTATTTT. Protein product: CASSQGLTPSTDTQYF.

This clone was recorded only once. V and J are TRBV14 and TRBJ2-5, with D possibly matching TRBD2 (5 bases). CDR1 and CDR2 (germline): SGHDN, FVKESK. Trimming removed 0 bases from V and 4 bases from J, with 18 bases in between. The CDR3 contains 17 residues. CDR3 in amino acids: CASSQDRASFIGETQYF. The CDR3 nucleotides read TGTGCCAGCAGCCAAGATAGGGCTAGCTTCATAGGAGAGACCCAGTACTTC.

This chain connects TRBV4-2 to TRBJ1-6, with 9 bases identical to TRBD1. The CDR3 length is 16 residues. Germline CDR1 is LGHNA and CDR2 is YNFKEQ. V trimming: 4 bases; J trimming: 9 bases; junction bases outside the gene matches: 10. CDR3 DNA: TGTGCCAGCAGCCCTAGCCGGGACAGGGATATTTCACCCCTCCACTTT. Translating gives CASSPSRDRDISPLHF.